The TCR beta chain under discussion was sequenced for a study of post-analysis software for immune sequencing data. Study in general: Patients with relapsing-remitting, secondary progressive and progressive-relapsing multiple sclerosis courses were all represented.

This CDR3 comprises 13 residues. V lost 5 bases, J lost 8 bases, and 14 bases lay in between. Per the germline V gene, CDR1 is SGHVS and CDR2 is FNYEAQ. Comment on this clonotype: Its antigen is not known.

General study results and limits: Strong co-clustering by F measure was evident for samples that had been prepared in the same batch. There were roughly 5 TRBV segments more frequent in patients than controls, and TRBV5-6, TRBV5-1 and TRBV20-1 were among them. In multiple sclerosis, normalized Chao1 diversity was significantly below that of controls.

TCR beta cDNA libraries included unique molecular identifiers. Between about 1 and 10 million T cells gave rise to some 450,000 cDNA molecules. TCRdb re-derived calls from the PCR reads in MiXCR, one entry per CDR3 protein. The data contain about 810,000 distinct CDR3 sequences, about 57% of them singletons. The sequenced sample consisted of blood. This TCR came from a girl aged 5 to 17 with multiple sclerosis. The J gene is TRBJ2-3, the V gene TRBV7-6, with D perhaps matching TRBD1 or TRBD2 (6 bases each). CDR3 amino acids: CASSPPGGATQYF. Written as DNA, the CDR3 is TGTGCCAGCAGCCCACCCGGGGGCGCTACGCAGTATTTT.